The rows below give T cell receptor beta chains drawn from one sample of a study of blood T cell repertoires in COVID-19. The method was immunoSEQ multiplex PCR; TCRdb's version includes in-frame clones alone and lacks a portion of them. The profile shows under 300,000 clones, 85% to 90% of them singletons. Material for sequencing was peripheral blood. Receptors were obtained from an older woman with active or convalescent COVID-19. The CDR3 runs from the conserved cysteine through the conserved F or W. The D gene is left open where the match is weak. Only part of the rows carry a size: once, few, many, or a class if the clone is expanded.

d_gene | j_gene | v_gene | abundance | CDR3nt | CDR3aa
. | TRBJ2-1 | TRBV5-5 | . | TGTGCCAGCAGCGCGGTGGACAATGAGCAGTTCTTC | CASSAVDNEQFF
TRBD1 | TRBJ2-2 | TRBV9 | . | TGTGCCAGCAGCCCCTGGGACAGGGCATACTCCGGGGAGCTGTTTTTT | CASSPWDRAYSGELFF
. | TRBJ2-7 | TRBV6-5 | . | TGTGCCAGCAGGGCGGGGAGCTCCGGACCCTACGAGCAGTACTTC | CASRAGSSGPYEQYF
. | TRBJ1-5 | TRBV6-5 | . | TGTGCCAGCACGGTTTCAAATCAGCCCCAGCATTTT | CASTVSNQPQHF
. | TRBJ1-1 | TRBV18 | . | TGTGCCAGCTCACCGTTGCGGAGTTGGACTGAAGCTTTCTTT | CASSPLRSWTEAFF
. | TRBJ1-5 | TRBV19 | . | TGTGCCAGTACTTCCGGAGCTGCGGGGGCCGGTCAGCCCCAGCATTTT | CASTSGAAGAGQPQHF
TRBD1 | TRBJ1-3 | TRBV2 | . | TGTGCCAGCAGTCCCGGGACAGGGGGCTCGAGAAACACCATATATTTT | CASSPGTGGSRNTIYF
TRBD2 | TRBJ2-1 | TRBV9 | . | TGTGCCAGCAGCGTACGGCGGGGGGGCCTCAATGAGCAGTTCTTC | CASSVRRGGLNEQFF
TRBD1 | TRBJ1-2 | TRBV6-5 | . | TGTGCCAGCATTCCCGGACAGGAGGCGGGGTATGGCTACACCTTC | CASIPGQEAGYGYTF
. | TRBJ2-1 | TRBV5-1 | . | TGCGCCAGCAGCTTGGAAACTAGGTCTGATTCCTACAATGAGCAGTTCTTC | CASSLETRSDSYNEQFF
. | TRBJ2-7 | TRBV18 | . | TGTGCCAGCTCAAATCCGACACAGCGTGGGAGGGAGCAGTACTTC | CASSNPTQRGREQYF
TRBD1 | TRBJ1-4 | TRBV5-4 | few | TGTGCCAGCAGTCCGGGGGACAGGGGTGAAAAACTGTTTTTT | CASSPGDRGEKLFF
TRBD2 | TRBJ2-3 | TRBV18 | . | TGTGCCAGCTCACCGGTAGCGGGGGGTCTTCACACGCAGTATTTT | CASSPVAGGLHTQYF
TRBD2 | TRBJ2-1 | TRBV13 | . | TGTGCCAGCACCCTCTCGGCGGGGGTAAATGAGCAGTTCTTC | CASTLSAGVNEQFF
. | TRBJ2-7 | TRBV2 | . | TGTGCCAGCAGTGAGGGGGGAACCTACGAGCAGTACTTC | CASSEGGTYEQYF
. | TRBJ1-5 | TRBV4-3 | . | TGCGCCAGCAGCCAAGCGGAGGGTAATCAGCCCCAGCATTTT | CASSQAEGNQPQHF
. | TRBJ1-2 | TRBV6-1 | . | TGTGCCAGCAGTGACCCCCTCGACAGGAACCCCTATGGCTACACCTTC | CASSDPLDRNPYGYTF
. | TRBJ2-3 | TRBV24-1 | . | TGTGCCACCAGTGATCAAGGAGGTACGCAGTATTTT | CATSDQGGTQYF
. | TRBJ1-4 | TRBV28 | . | TGTGCCAGCAGTTTAACGACAGCTGGTGGTGAAAAACTGTTTTTT | CASSLTTAGGEKLFF
. | TRBJ2-2 | TRBV9 | . | TGTGCCAGCAGCGTAGAGGGGTCAAGGTCCGGGGAGCTGTTTTTT | CASSVEGSRSGELFF
. | TRBJ1-4 | TRBV25-1 | . | TGTGCCACCCAGTTGGCAGGGAAGAATGAAAAACTGTTTTTT | CATQLAGKNEKLFF
. | TRBJ1-2 | TRBV6-2/TRBV6-3 | . | TGTGCCAGCAGTTTGGGGGCGCTTGGCTACACCTTC | CASSLGALGYTF
TRBD1 | TRBJ1-3 | TRBV25-1 | . | TGTGCCAGCAGTGCCTTTTCAGGGGGAAGACCCTCTGGAAACACCATATATTTT | CASSAFSGGRPSGNTIYF
TRBD1 | TRBJ1-1 | TRBV7-2 | few | TGTGCCAGCAGCTTATGGACCCCCCCAGGGGGAACTGAAGCTTTCTTT | CASSLWTPPGGTEAFF
. | TRBJ1-4 | TRBV5-6 | . | TGTGCCAGCAGCTCGAATGAAAAACTGTTTTTT | CASSSNEKLFF
. | TRBJ1-5 | TRBV19 | . | TGTGCCAGTAGTATCTGGAGGGGAGCCCAGCATTTT | CASSIWRGAQHF
. | TRBJ1-5 | TRBV2 | . | TGTGCCAGCAAGGAGGAGAGTTTTCAGCCCCAGCATTTT | CASKEESFQPQHF
. | TRBJ1-5 | TRBV4-3 | . | TGCGCCAGCAGCCAAGATCAGGGGCGCAATCAGCCCCAGCATTTT | CASSQDQGRNQPQHF
. | TRBJ2-1 | TRBV6-5 | . | TGTGCCAGCAGACCTACGTGGGGGGAGAAATGGGAGCAGTTCTTC | CASRPTWGEKWEQFF
. | TRBJ1-3 | TRBV9 | . | TGTGCCAGCTCAGGCTTCTCTGGAAACACCATATATTTT | CASSGFSGNTIYF
TRBD1 | TRBJ1-5 | TRBV7-6 | . | TGTGCCAGCAGCTCAGGACAGGGAGAGTTATCGGGCAATCAGCCCCAGCATTTT | CASSSGQGELSGNQPQHF